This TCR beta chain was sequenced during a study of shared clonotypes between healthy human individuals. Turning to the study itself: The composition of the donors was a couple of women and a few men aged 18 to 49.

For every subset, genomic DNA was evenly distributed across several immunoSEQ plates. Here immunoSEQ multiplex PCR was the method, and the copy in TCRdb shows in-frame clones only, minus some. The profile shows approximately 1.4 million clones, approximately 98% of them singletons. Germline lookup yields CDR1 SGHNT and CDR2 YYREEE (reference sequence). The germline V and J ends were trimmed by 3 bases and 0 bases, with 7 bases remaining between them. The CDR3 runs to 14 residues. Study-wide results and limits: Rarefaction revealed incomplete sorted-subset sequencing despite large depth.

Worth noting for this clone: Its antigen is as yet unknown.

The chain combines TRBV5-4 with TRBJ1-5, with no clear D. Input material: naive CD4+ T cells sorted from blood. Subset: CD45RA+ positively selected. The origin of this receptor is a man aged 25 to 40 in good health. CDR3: CASSYFNSNQPQHF. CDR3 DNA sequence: TGTGCCAGCAGCTACTTCAATAGCAATCAGCCCCAGCATTTT.